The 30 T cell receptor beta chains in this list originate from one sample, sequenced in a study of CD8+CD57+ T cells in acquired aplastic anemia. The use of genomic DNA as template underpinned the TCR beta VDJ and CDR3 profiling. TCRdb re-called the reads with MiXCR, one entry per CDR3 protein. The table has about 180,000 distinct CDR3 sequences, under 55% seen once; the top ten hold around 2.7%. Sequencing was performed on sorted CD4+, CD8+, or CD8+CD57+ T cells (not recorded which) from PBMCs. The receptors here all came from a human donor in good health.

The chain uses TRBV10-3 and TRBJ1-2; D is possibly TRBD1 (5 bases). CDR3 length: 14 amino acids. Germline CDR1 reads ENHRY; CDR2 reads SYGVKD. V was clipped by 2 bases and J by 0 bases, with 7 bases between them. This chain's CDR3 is CAISEEGSNYGYTF. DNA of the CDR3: TGTGCCATCAGTGAGGAGGGGTCTAACTATGGCTACACCTTC.

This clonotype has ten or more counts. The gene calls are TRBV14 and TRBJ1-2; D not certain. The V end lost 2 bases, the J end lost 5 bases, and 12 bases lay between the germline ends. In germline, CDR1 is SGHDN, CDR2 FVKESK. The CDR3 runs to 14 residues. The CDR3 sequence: CASSQSGLRYGYTF. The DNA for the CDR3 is TGTGCCAGCAGCCAAAGCGGACTGAGATATGGCTACACCTTC.

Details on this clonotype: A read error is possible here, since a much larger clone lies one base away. The DNA for the CDR3 is TGCAGTGCTGGAGATACTAGCGGGAGGGGCTGGGGGAATGAGCAGTTCTTC. Its protein is CSAGDTSGRGWGNEQFF. V and J are TRBV20-1 and TRBJ2-1, with 13 bases aligning to TRBD2. The germline V gene encodes CDR1 DFQATT and CDR2 SNEGSKA (reference sequence). The CDR3 is 17 residues long.

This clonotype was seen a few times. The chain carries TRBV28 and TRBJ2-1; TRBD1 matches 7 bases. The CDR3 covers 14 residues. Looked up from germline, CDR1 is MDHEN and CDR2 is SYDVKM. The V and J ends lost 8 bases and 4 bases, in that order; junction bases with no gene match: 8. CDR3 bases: TGTGCCAGCGAAAAACAGGGGCTGTACAATGAGCAGTTCTTC. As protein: CASEKQGLYNEQFF.

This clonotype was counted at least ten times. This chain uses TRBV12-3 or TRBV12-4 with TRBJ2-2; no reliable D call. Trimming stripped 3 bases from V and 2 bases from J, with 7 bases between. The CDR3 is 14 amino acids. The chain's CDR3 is CASSFGDNTGELFF. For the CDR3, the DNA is TGTGCCAGCAGTTTTGGCGATAACACCGGGGAGCTGTTTTTT.

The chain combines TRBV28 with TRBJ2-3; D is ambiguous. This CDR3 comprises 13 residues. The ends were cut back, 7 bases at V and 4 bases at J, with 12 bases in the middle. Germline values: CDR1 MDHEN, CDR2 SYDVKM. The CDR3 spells CASTSRISDTQYF. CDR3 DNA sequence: TGTGCCAGCACATCCCGCATATCAGATACGCAGTATTTT.

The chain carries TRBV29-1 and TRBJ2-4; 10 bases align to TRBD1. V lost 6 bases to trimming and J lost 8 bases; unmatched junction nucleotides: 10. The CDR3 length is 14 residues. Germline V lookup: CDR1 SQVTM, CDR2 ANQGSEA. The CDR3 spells CSVRPSGQGDIQYF. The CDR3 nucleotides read TGCAGCGTGCGACCTTCAGGACAGGGGGACATTCAGTACTTC.

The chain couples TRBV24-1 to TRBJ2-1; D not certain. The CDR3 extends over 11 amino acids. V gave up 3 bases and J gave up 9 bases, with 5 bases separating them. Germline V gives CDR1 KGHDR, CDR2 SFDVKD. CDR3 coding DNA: TGTGCCACCAGTGATATAAGTGAGCAGTTCTTC. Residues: CATSDISEQFF.

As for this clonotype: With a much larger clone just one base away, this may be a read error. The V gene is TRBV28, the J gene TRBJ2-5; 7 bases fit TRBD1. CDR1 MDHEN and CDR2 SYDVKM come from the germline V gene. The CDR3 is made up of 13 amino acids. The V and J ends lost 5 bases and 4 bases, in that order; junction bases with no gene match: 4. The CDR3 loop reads CASSTGARETQYF. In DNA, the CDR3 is TGTGCCAGCAGTACAGGGGCCCGAGAGACCCAGTACTTC.

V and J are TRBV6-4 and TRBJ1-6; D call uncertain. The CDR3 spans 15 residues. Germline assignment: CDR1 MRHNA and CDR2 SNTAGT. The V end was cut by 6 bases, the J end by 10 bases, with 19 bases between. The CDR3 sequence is CASSQDANSYSPLHF. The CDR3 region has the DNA TGTGCCAGCAGCCAAGATGCCAATTCCTACTCACCCCTCCACTTT.

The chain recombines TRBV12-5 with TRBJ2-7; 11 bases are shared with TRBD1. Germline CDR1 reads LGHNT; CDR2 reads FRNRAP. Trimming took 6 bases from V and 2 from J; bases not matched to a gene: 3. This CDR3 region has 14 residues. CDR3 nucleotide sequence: TGTGCTAGTGGAACGGGACAGGGGGCCTACGAGCAGTACTTC. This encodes CASGTGQGAYEQYF.

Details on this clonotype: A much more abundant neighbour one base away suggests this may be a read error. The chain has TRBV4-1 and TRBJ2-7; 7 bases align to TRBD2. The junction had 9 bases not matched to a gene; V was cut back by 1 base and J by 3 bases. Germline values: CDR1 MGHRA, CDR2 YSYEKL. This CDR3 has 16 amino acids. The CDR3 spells CASSQATGGSFYEQYF. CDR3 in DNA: TGCGCCAGCAGCCAAGCGACTGGCGGGAGTTTCTACGAGCAGTACTTC.

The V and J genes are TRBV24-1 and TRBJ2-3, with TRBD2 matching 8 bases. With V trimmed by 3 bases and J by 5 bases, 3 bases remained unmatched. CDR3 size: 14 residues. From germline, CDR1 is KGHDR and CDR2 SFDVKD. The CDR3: CATSDNLAGDTQYF. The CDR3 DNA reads TGTGCCACCAGTGATAACCTAGCGGGAGATACGCAGTATTTT.

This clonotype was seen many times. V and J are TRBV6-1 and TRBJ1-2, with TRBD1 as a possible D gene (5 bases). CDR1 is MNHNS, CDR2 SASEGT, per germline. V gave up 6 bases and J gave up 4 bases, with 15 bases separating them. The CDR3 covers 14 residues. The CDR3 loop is CASRLRGTGYGYTF. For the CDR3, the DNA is TGTGCCAGCAGGCTACGGGGGACTGGCTATGGCTACACCTTC.

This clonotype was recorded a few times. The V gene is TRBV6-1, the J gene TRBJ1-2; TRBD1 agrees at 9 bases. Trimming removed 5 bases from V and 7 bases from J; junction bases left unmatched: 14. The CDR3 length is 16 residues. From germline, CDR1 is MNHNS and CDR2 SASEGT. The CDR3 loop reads CASSIGTGFVGCGYTF. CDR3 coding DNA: TGTGCCAGCAGTATCGGGACAGGGTTTGTCGGGTGTGGCTACACCTTC.

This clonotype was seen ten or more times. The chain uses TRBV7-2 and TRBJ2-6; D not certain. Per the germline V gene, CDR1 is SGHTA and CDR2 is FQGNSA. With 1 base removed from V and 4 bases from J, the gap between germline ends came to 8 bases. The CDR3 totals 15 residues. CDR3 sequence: CASSLGRRGANVLTF. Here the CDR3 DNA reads TGTGCCAGCAGCTTAGGACGAAGGGGGGCCAACGTCCTGACTTTC.

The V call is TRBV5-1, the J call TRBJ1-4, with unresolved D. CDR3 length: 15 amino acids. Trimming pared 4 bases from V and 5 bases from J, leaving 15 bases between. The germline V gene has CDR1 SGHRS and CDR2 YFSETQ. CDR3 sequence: CASSTDGELNEKLFF. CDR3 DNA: TGCGCCAGCAGCACGGACGGGGAGCTCAATGAAAAACTGTTTTTT.

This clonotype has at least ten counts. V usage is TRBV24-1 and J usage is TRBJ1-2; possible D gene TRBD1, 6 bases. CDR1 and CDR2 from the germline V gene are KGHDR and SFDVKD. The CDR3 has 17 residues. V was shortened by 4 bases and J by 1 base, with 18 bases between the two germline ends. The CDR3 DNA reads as TGTGCCACCAGTGACCAAAAGGGTACAGGGAGTAACTATGGCTACACCTTC. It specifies CATSDQKGTGSNYGYTF.

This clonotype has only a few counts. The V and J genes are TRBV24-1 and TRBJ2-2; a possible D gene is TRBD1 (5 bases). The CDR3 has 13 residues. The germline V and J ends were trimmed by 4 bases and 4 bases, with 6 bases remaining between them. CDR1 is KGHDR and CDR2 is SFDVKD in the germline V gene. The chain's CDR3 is CATSDRVTGELFF. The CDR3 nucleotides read TGTGCCACCAGTGACAGGGTCACCGGGGAGCTGTTTTTT.

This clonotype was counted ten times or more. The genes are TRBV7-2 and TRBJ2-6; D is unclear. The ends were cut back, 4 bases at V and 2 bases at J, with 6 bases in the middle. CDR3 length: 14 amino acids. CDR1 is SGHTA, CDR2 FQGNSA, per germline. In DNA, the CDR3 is TGTGCCAGCAGCTCAGCTGCTGGGGCCAACGTCCTGACTTTC. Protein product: CASSSAAGANVLTF.

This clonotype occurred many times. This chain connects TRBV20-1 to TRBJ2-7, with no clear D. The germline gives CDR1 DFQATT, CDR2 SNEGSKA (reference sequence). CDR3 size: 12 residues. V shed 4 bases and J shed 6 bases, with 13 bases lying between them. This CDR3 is CSAKEPTGEQYF. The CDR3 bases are TGCAGTGCTAAGGAACCCACGGGCGAGCAGTACTTC.

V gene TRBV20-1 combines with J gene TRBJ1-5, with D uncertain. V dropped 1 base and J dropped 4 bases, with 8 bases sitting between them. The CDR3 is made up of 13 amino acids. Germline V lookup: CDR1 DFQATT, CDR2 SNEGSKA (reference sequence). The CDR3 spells CSARGDRNQPQHF. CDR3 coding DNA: TGCAGTGCTAGAGGCGACCGGAATCAGCCCCAGCATTTT.

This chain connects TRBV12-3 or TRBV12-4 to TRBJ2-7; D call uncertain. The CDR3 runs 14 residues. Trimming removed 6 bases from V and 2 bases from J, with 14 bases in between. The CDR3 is CASSPVQSTYEQYF. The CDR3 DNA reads TGTGCCAGCAGCCCTGTCCAGAGCACCTACGAGCAGTACTTC.

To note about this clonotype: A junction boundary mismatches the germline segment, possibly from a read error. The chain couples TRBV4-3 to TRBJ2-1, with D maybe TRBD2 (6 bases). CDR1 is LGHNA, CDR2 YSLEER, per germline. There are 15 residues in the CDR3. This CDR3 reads CASSQGEAIYNEQLF. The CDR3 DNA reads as TGCGCCAGCAGCCAAGGGGAGGCGATCTACAATGAGCAGTTATTC.

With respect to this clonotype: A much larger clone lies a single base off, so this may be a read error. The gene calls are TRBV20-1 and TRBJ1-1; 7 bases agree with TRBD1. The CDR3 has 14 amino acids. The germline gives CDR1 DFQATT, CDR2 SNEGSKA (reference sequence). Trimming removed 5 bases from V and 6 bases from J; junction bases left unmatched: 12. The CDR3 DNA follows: TGCAGTGCTGGAGGAGGGGGCGCGATCGCTGAAGCTTTCTTT. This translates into CSAGGGGAIAEAFF.

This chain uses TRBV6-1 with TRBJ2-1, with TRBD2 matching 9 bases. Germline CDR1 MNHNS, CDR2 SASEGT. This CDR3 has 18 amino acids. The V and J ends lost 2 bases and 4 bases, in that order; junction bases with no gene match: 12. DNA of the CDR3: TGTGCCAGCAGTGAATTCGGTAGCGGGAGCAGGTGGTACAATGAGCAGTTCTTC. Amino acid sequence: CASSEFGSGSRWYNEQFF.

DNA of the CDR3: TGTGCCAGCCTCGGGTGGGGTGCAACTAATGAAAAACTGTTTTTT. Its protein product is CASLGWGATNEKLFF. The V call is TRBV19, the J call TRBJ1-4; D is ambiguous. CDR1 LNHDA and CDR2 SQIVND come from the germline V gene (reference sequence). The ends were cut back, 9 bases at V and 0 bases at J, with 14 bases in the middle. This CDR3 has 15 residues.

The CDR3 DNA is TGTGCCAGCAGCTCTGGGCACCAAGTCAACGAGCAGTACTTC. It yields the protein CASSSGHQVNEQYF. The chain is built from TRBV9 and TRBJ2-7; D is uncertain. CDR3 size: 14 residues. V dropped 4 bases and J dropped 5 bases, with 16 bases sitting between them. In germline, CDR1 is SGDLS, CDR2 YYNGEE.

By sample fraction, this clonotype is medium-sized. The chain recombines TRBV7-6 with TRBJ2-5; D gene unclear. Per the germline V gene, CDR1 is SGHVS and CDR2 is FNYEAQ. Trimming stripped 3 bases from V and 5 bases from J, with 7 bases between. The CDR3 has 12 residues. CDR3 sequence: CASSFTGETQYF. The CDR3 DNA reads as TGTGCCAGCAGCTTCACCGGGGAGACCCAGTACTTC.

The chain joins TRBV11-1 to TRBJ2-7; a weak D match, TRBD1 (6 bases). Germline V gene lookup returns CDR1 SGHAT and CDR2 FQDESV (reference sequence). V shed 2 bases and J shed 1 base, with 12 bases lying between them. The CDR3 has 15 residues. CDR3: CASSLLGGQSYEQYF. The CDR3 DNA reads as TGTGCCAGCAGCTTATTAGGGGGACAATCCTACGAGCAGTACTTC.